This TCR beta chain was recorded in a study of vaccination effects on CD4 cells after COVID-19. Overall study context: Vaccine administered to participants consisted of two doses of either BNT162b2 or mRNA-1273. Regarding the study as a whole: The study dataset contains few convalescent patients and includes no early post-infection timepoints. There was only 1 of 255 vaccine-induced clones in healthy vaccinees that cross-reacted with common cold coronaviruses.

Following a roughly 11-day culture, CD4+ T cells were purified. Nobody among the vaccine recipients had prior SARS-CoV-2 infection (nucleocapsid antibodies were negative). Germline V lookup: CDR1 LGHDT, CDR2 YNNKEL (reference sequence). CDR3 length: 15 residues. V shed 0 bases and J 5 bases; nucleotides not matched to a gene: 6. As for this clone: No antigen is known for it.

Produced via immunoSEQ multiplex PCR; TCRdb's table is partial and in-frame only. The sample has about 74,000 clones, around 77% seen once; the top ten hold roughly 2%. Specimen: CD4+ T cells from PBMCs cultured without peptide, collected before COVID-19 vaccination. The receptor was isolated from a human donor who received a COVID-19 vaccine. The genes are TRBV3-1 (or the pseudogene TRBV3-2) and TRBJ1-1; 7 bases align to TRBD1. The CDR3 coding sequence is TGTGCCAGCAGCCAAGATAGGACAGGCAGGACTGAAGCTTTCTTT. Amino acids: CASSQDRTGRTEAFF.